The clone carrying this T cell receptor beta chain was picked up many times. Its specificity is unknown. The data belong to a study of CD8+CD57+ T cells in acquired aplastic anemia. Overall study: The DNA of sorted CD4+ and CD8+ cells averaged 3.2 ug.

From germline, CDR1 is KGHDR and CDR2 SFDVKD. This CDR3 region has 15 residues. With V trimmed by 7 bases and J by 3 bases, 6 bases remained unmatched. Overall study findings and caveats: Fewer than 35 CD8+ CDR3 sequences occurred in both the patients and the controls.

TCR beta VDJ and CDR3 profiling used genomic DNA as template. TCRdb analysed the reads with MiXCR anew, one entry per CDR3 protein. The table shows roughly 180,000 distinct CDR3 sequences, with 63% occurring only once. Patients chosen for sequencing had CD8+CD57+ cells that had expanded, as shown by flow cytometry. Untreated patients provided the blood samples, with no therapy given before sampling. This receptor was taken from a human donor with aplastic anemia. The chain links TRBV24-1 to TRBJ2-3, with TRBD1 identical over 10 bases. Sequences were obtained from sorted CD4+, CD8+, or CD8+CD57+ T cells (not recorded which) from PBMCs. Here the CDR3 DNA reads TGTGCCACCAGCCCCCGGGACAGGGGAACAGATACGCAGTATTTT. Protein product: CATSPRDRGTDTQYF.